The T cell receptor beta chain under discussion was sequenced for a study of tumour-infiltrating T cells in Burkitt lymphoma. Study details: Patients covered every epidemiological subtype of Burkitt lymphoma.

V was trimmed by 5 bases and J by 1 base, leaving 12 bases between them. CDR1 is SGHTS and CDR2 is YDEGEE in the germline V gene. The CDR3 length is 15 residues. Profiled with immunoSEQ multiplex PCR; TCRdb holds only in-frame clones, not every one. Of more than 40,000 clones in the sample, around 30% were seen once. Sequenced input: tumor tissue. V gene TRBV5-8 combines with J gene TRBJ2-2, with a weak D call TRBD1 (5 bases). This sequence was found in a human donor with Burkitt lymphoma. The chain's CDR3 is CASRRMGQNTGELFF. CDR3 nucleotides: TGTGCCAGCAGAAGGATGGGGCAGAACACCGGGGAGCTGTTTTTT.